The T cell receptor (beta chain) described here comes from a study of blood T cell repertoires in COVID-19. Study as a whole: Italy, Spain and the United States were the sources of the convalescent and acute COVID-19 samples. In each case, the material was cDNA or gDNA derived from T cells, B-cell-depleted T cells, or PBMCs.

As handled by the study authors: The assay estimated nucleated cells by amplifying reference gene primers. The table came from immunoSEQ multiplex PCR; TCRdb's copy has only in-frame clones and leaves some out. V, J and clone size reflect that table, while D and trimming were determined from the DNA. The sample records approximately 110,000 clones, 69% being singletons. This clonotype was obtained from a man aged 80 or over with acute or convalescent COVID-19. Material: peripheral blood.

CDR3 nucleotides: TGCAGCGTTGAAGATGGAGGGGAATCGGTCGGCTACACCTTC. It translates to CSVEDGGESVGYTF. The chain employs TRBV29-1 and TRBJ1-2; a weak D match, TRBD1 (5 bases). In germline, CDR1 is SQVTM, CDR2 ANQGSEA. This CDR3 spans 14 amino acids. V lost 0 bases and J lost 8, with 16 bases in between. The variable domain in full, with the rest retrieved from reference TRBV29-1 and TRBJ1-2, is SAVISQKPSRDICQRGTSLTIQCQVDSQVTMMFWYRQQPGQSLTLIATANQGSEATYESGFVIDKFPISRPNLTFSTLTVSNMSPEDSSIYLCSVEDGGESVGYTFGSGTRLTVV.